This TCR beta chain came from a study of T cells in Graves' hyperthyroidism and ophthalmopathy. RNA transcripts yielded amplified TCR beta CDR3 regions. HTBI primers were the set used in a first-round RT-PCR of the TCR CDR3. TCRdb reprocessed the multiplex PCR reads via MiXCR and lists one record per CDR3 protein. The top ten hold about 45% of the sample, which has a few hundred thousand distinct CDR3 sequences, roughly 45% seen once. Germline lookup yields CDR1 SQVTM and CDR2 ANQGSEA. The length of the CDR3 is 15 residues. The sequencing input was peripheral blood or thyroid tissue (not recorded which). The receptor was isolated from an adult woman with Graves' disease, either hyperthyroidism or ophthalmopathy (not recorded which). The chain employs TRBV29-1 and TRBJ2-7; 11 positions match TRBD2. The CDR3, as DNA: TGCAGACTTCAGAAGGGGACTAGCGGTGACTACGAGCAGTACTTC. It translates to CRLQKGTSGDYEQYF.